One and the same sample provided the 32 T cell receptor beta chains below, sequenced in a study of T-cell reconstitution after alpha-beta-depleted transplantation in children. Library preparation (for TCRbeta) was performed with unique molecular identifiers. TCRdb independently ran MiXCR on the PCR reads; one entry per CDR3 protein. The sample consists of some 640,000 distinct CDR3 sequences, over 15% of them appearing once. Specimen: PBMCs from the stem cell graft donor, collected from the stem cell graft. The receptor set was obtained from a human donor who donated a stem cell graft to a child with acute myeloid leukemia.

This clonotype appeared many times. The chain joins TRBV6-1 to TRBJ2-5, with D possibly being TRBD1 (5 bases). Germline CDR1 is MNHNS and CDR2 is SASEGT. The CDR3 length is 12 residues. The CDR3 nucleotides read TGTGCGCAGGGCGATACATCGGAGACCCAGTACTTC. As protein: CAQGDTSETQYF.

The chain combines TRBV5-1 with TRBJ2-1; TRBD1 agrees at 8 bases. The germline V gene encodes CDR1 SGHRS and CDR2 YFSETQ. This CDR3 spans 14 amino acids. Trimming removed 4 bases from V and 6 bases from J; junction bases left unmatched: 6. This CDR3 is CASSETTGGNEQFF. The CDR3 DNA reads as TGCGCCAGCAGCGAGACCACAGGGGGCAATGAGCAGTTCTTC. Variable domain in full (rest from reference TRBV5-1 and TRBJ2-1): KAGVTQTPRYLIKTRGQQVTLSCSPISGHRSVSWYQQTPGQGLQFLFEYFSETQRNKGNFPGRFSGRQFSNSRSEMNVSTLELGDSALYLCASSETTGGNEQFFGPGTRLTVL.

This clonotype appeared many times. This chain joins TRBV29-1 and TRBJ2-4; 9 bases fit TRBD1. The V segment lost 5 bases and the J segment 2 bases; nucleotides outside the gene matches: 1. Per the germline V gene, CDR1 is SQVTM and CDR2 is ANQGSEA. This CDR3 comprises 13 residues. The CDR3 region is CSVHRGPKNIQYF. The CDR3, as DNA: TGCAGCGTTCACAGGGGGCCCAAAAACATTCAGTACTTC.

This clonotype was counted many times. The chain couples TRBV29-1 to TRBJ1-1, with D tentatively TRBD1 (5 bases). V was trimmed by 7 bases and J by 5 bases, leaving 14 bases between them. Per the germline V gene, CDR1 is SQVTM and CDR2 is ANQGSEA. The CDR3 sequence is 12 residues long. CDR3 residues: CSGTQGWTEAFF. The CDR3 coding sequence is TGCAGCGGGACCCAGGGTTGGACTGAAGCTTTCTTT.

Ten or more counts support this clonotype. CDR3 nucleotides: TGCAGTGCCTCACTAGCCCGAGAGACCCAGTACTTC. Its protein is CSASLARETQYF. This chain joins TRBV20-1 and TRBJ2-5; weak D call: TRBD2 (6 bases). Trimming stripped 6 bases from V and 4 bases from J, with 12 bases between. CDR1 is DFQATT and CDR2 is SNEGSKA in the germline V gene (reference sequence). The CDR3 loop spans 12 amino acids.

This clonotype was found a few times. The rearrangement uses TRBV5-1 and TRBJ2-6; tentative D call: TRBD1 (5 bases). Trimming stripped 0 bases from V and 0 bases from J, with 7 bases between. Germline lookup yields CDR1 SGHRS and CDR2 YFSETQ. This CDR3 region has 16 residues. CDR3 coding DNA: TGCGCCAGCAGCTTGGTTCAGGGCTCTGGGGCCAACGTCCTGACTTTC. Residues: CASSLVQGSGANVLTF.

This clonotype was picked up a small number of times. The chain links TRBV12-3 or TRBV12-4 to TRBJ2-5; no definite D call. V was shortened by 6 bases and J by 4 bases, with 15 bases between the two germline ends. This CDR3 has 14 amino acids. Written as DNA, the CDR3 is TGTGCCAGCAGAGGACCAACCAGGCGAGAGACCCAGTACTTC. Translated: CASRGPTRRETQYF.

This clonotype showed up just a few times. V is TRBV10-3 and J is TRBJ2-7; 9 bases match TRBD1. The CDR3 has 15 residues. The J segment lost 2 bases and the V segment lost 2 bases, leaving 4 bases of the junction unmatched. Germline V lookup: CDR1 ENHRY, CDR2 SYGVKD. This chain's CDR3 is CAISEADRGAYEQYV. The CDR3 DNA sequence: TGTGCCATCAGTGAGGCCGACAGGGGGGCCTACGAGCAGTACGTC.

The chain recombines TRBV5-1 with TRBJ2-5, with TRBD1 as a possible D gene (6 bases). Deletions cut 4 bases from V and 1 base from J, with 14 bases between. CDR1 is SGHRS and CDR2 is YFSETQ in the germline V gene. The CDR3 spans 15 residues. CDR3 sequence (DNA): TGCGCCAGCAGCCCCCGGACAGTCCGCCAAGAGACCCAGTACTTC. This codes for CASSPRTVRQETQYF.

This clonotype turned up a few times. V and J are TRBV5-8 and TRBJ2-7, with a possible D match to TRBD1 (6 bases). CDR1 and CDR2 from the germline V gene are SGHTS and YDEGEE. CDR3 length equals 16 residues. The germline V and J ends were trimmed by 2 bases and 0 bases, with 15 bases remaining between them. DNA for the CDR3: TGTGCCAGCAGCTTCATGGCAGGGGCGAGCTCCTACGAGCAGTACTTC. Protein: CASSFMAGASSYEQYF.

This clonotype was counted a few times. The gene calls are TRBV12-3 or TRBV12-4 and TRBJ1-5; 8 nucleotides align to TRBD1. The CDR3 is 15 amino acids. The trim removed 1 base at V and 5 bases at J, leaving 4 bases unmatched. The CDR3 protein is CASSLGPGGDQPQHF. The CDR3 nucleotides read TGTGCCAGCAGTTTAGGGCCAGGGGGCGATCAGCCCCAGCATTTT.

The CDR3 DNA follows: TGTGCCAGCAGCTTGGTGGCCGTTTCGCATCAGCCCCAGCATTTT. Its translation: CASSLVAVSHQPQHF. This rearrangement joins TRBV5-5 to TRBJ1-5; D uncertain. V lost 0 bases, J lost 5 bases, and 12 bases lay in between. CDR1 SGHKS and CDR2 YYEKEE come from the germline V gene (reference sequence). The CDR3 runs 15 residues.

This clonotype has a single count. A much larger clone is a single base away; this may be a read error. CDR3 amino acids: CATSDRDNGGGYTF. The CDR3 coding sequence is TGTGCCACCAGTGATCGGGACAATGGGGGAGGCTACACCTTC. The chain is built from TRBV24-1 and TRBJ1-2; maybe TRBD1 (6 bases). Trimming pared 3 bases from V and 8 bases from J, leaving 15 bases between. The length of the CDR3 is 14 residues. Germline V gene data show CDR1 as KGHDR and CDR2 as SFDVKD.

This clonotype was detected ten times or more. The CDR3 loop is CSAPAGPRDEQFF. CDR3 nucleotides: TGCAGTGCCCCAGCGGGGCCCCGGGATGAGCAGTTCTTC. The chain employs TRBV29-1 and TRBJ2-1; 7 positions agree with TRBD2. CDR1 is SQVTM and CDR2 is ANQGSEA in the germline V gene. This CDR3 is built from 13 residues.

Many counts were recorded for this clonotype. The rearrangement links TRBV29-1 to TRBJ2-3; 13 nucleotides line up with TRBD2. V shed 5 bases and J 5 bases; nucleotides not matched to a gene: 10. Germline CDR1 and CDR2: SQVTM and ANQGSEA. This CDR3 has 16 amino acids. In DNA, the CDR3 is TGCAGCGTTTCCGGGACTAGCGGGGCGGCGGGAGATACGCAGTATTTT. Its protein is CSVSGTSGAAGDTQYF.

This clonotype has more than one count but fewer than ten. The chain uses TRBV7-6 and TRBJ1-5, with D hard to call. The CDR3 is 15 residues long. Trimming removed 1 base at V and 2 bases at J, with 9 bases between. Germline V gives CDR1 SGHVS, CDR2 FNYEAQ. CDR3 DNA sequence: TGTGCCAGCAGCTTAGTAGGCGGCGGCAATCAGCCCCAGCATTTT. Protein: CASSLVGGGNQPQHF. Filled out from reference TRBV7-6 and TRBJ1-5, the complete variable domain reads GAGVSQSPRYKVTKRGQDVALRCDPISGHVSLYWYRQALGQGPEFLTYFNYEAQQDKSGLPNDRFSAERPEGSISTLTIQRTEQRDSAMYRCASSLVGGGNQPQHFGDGTRLSIL.

This clonotype was counted between two and nine times. V gene TRBV11-2 combines with J gene TRBJ2-5; 8 nucleotides match TRBD2. With 5 bases clipped from V and 4 bases from J, the junction kept 6 bases outside the gene matches. CDR1 and CDR2 (germline): SGHAT, FQNNGV. The CDR3 length is 14 residues. CDR3 in amino acids: CASSRGTRGETQYF. DNA for the CDR3: TGTGCCAGCAGCCGTGGGACTAGAGGAGAGACCCAGTACTTC.

This clonotype was seen ten or more times. The gene calls are TRBV20-1 and TRBJ2-5, with D hard to call. CDR1 DFQATT and CDR2 SNEGSKA come from the germline V gene (reference sequence). Trimming took off 5 bases at V and 5 bases at J, with 12 bases between the two ends. The CDR3 is 12 amino acids. CDR3 in DNA: TGCAGTGCTGGTAGATTTGGGGAGACCCAGTACTTC. This encodes CSAGRFGETQYF.

This clonotype was detected many times. This chain connects TRBV29-1 to TRBJ2-2; TRBD2 matches at 10 bases. The trim removed 4 bases at V and 1 base at J, leaving 3 bases unmatched. This CDR3 has 15 residues. Germline CDR1 is SQVTM and CDR2 is ANQGSEA. Written as DNA, the CDR3 is TGCAGCGTTGTCAAGCGGGGGGGGAACACCGGGGAGCTGTTTTTT. Amino acid sequence: CSVVKRGGNTGELFF.

This clonotype was observed a handful of times. This sequence joins TRBV12-3 or TRBV12-4 and TRBJ1-3; D not certain. V shed 3 bases and J shed 4 bases, with 10 bases lying between them. The CDR3 is 14 amino acids. The CDR3 sequence is CASSFNDGGNTIYF. As DNA, the CDR3 is TGTGCCAGCAGTTTTAACGACGGCGGAAACACCATATATTTT.

This clonotype was seen at least ten times. This chain uses TRBV29-1 with TRBJ2-7; unclear D gene. CDR1 is SQVTM and CDR2 is ANQGSEA in the germline V gene. V was cut by 5 bases and J by 1 base, with 12 bases left in between. The CDR3 has 13 amino acids. DNA for the CDR3: TGCAGCGTTATTGGACGGATGTCCTACGAGCAGTACTTC. This translates into CSVIGRMSYEQYF.

This chain links TRBV5-5 with TRBJ1-2; 7 bases line up with TRBD1. Trimming cost V 2 bases and J 4 bases; bases outside gene matches: 8. The V gene's germline CDR1 is SGHKS and CDR2 YYEKEE (reference sequence). The CDR3 spans 15 residues. The CDR3 sequence: CASSLLSGTVYGYTF. The CDR3 bases are TGTGCCAGCAGCTTACTCTCCGGGACAGTCTATGGCTACACCTTC.

A few counts support this clonotype. The chain couples TRBV5-1 to TRBJ1-6, with D maybe TRBD1 (5 bases). The CDR3 runs to 14 residues. CDR1 is SGHRS, CDR2 YFSETQ, per germline. The V and J ends lost 2 bases and 7 bases respectively, with 10 bases between them. The CDR3 spells CASSLRTQNSPLHF. CDR3 sequence (DNA): TGCGCCAGCAGCTTAAGGACACAGAATTCACCCCTCCACTTT.

The chain uses TRBV7-2 and TRBJ2-3, with 10 positions matching TRBD2. The V gene end was trimmed by 0 bases and the J gene end by 4 bases; junction bases not matched to a gene: 13. In germline, CDR1 is SGHTA, CDR2 FQGNSA. There are 19 residues in the CDR3. CDR3 in DNA: TGTGCCAGCAGCTTAGCGGGACTAGCGCGGGTTCTGAGCGCAGATACGCAGTATTTT. It encodes CASSLAGLARVLSADTQYF.

This clonotype was observed a few times. V is TRBV7-9 and J is TRBJ1-1; 7 nucleotides align to TRBD1. V dropped 2 bases and J dropped 5; count of bases not matched to a gene: 8. This CDR3 contains 15 residues. Germline V gene data show CDR1 as SEHNR and CDR2 as FQNEAQ (reference sequence). The CDR3 protein is CASSLTTGSGTEAFF. CDR3 coding DNA: TGTGCCAGCAGCTTAACGACAGGGTCGGGGACTGAAGCTTTCTTT.

The chain couples TRBV7-9 to TRBJ1-3; D uncertain. Germline V lookup: CDR1 SEHNR, CDR2 FQNEAQ (reference sequence). The V end was cut by 5 bases, the J end by 0 bases, with 8 bases between. The CDR3 is made up of 14 amino acids. The CDR3 sequence is CASSLVLSGNTIYF. In DNA, the CDR3 is TGTGCCAGCAGCCTGGTTCTCTCTGGAAACACCATATATTTT.

Turning to this clonotype: Given a much more abundant clone one base away, this may be a read error. The rearrangement uses TRBV20-1 and TRBJ2-7, with 14 bases that match TRBD2. CDR1 and CDR2 from the germline V gene are DFQATT and SNEGSKA (reference sequence). CDR3 size: 19 residues. V was pared by 0 bases and J by 4 bases, with 14 bases of the junction left unmatched. For the CDR3, the DNA is TGCAGTGCTAGAGACGCGGGACTAGCGGGGGATGTGAACTTGTACGAGCAGTACTTC. Translated: CSARDAGLAGDVNLYEQYF.

This rearrangement joins TRBV2 to TRBJ2-7; D might be TRBD1 (6 bases). With 9 bases removed from V and 1 base from J, the gap between germline ends came to 13 bases. There are 13 residues in the CDR3. Germline V gene sequence: CDR1 SNHLY, CDR2 FYNNEI. The chain's CDR3 is CASWTANSYEQYF. CDR3 nucleotide sequence: TGTGCCAGTTGGACAGCCAATTCCTACGAGCAGTACTTC. Together with reference TRBV2 and TRBJ2-7, the CDR3 gives the full variable domain: EPEVTQTPSHQVTQMGQEVILRCVPISNHLYFYWYRQILGQKVEFLVSFYNNEISEKSEIFDDQFSVERPDGSNFTLKIRSTKLEDSAMYFCASWTANSYEQYFGPGTRLTVT.

This chain uses TRBV3-1 with TRBJ2-5; D gene unclear. From germline, CDR1 is LGHDT and CDR2 YNNKEL (reference sequence). Trimming stripped 1 base from V and 2 bases from J, with 14 bases between. This CDR3 spans 16 amino acids. CDR3 sequence reads: CASSQGPGYGQETQYF. The CDR3 DNA sequence: TGTGCCAGCAGCCAAGGACCGGGCTACGGTCAAGAGACCCAGTACTTC.

The table lists this clonotype with many counts. The rearrangement joins TRBV6-5 to TRBJ2-7, with 7 bases fitting TRBD1. The V and J ends lost 0 bases and 6 bases, in that order; junction bases with no gene match: 2. Germline lookup yields CDR1 MNHEY and CDR2 SVGAGI. CDR3 length: 13 amino acids. CDR3 DNA: TGTGCCAGCAGTTACTCGACAGGGTTCGAGCAGTACTTC. Its protein is CASSYSTGFEQYF.

This clonotype was seen at least ten times. The genes are TRBV5-1 and TRBJ2-1; D unresolved. The CDR3 loop spans 13 amino acids. Trimming took off 1 base at V and 2 bases at J, with 4 bases between the two ends. Germline V CDR1 and CDR2: SGHRS, YFSETQ. CDR3 DNA: TGCGCCAGCAGCTTGATGACCTACAATGAGCAGTTCTTC. Amino acids: CASSLMTYNEQFF.

V gene TRBV20-1 combines with J gene TRBJ2-2, with D possibly being TRBD1 or TRBD2 (6 bases each). CDR1 is DFQATT, CDR2 SNEGSKA, per germline (reference sequence). This CDR3 has 12 amino acids. Between the trimmed V and J ends, which lost 6 bases and 6 bases, there was a span of 11 bases. CDR3 nucleotides: TGCAGTGCGAGGGGGGTGCCCGGGGAGCTGTTTTTT. This codes for CSARGVPGELFF.